This T cell receptor (beta chain) was identified in a study of shared clonotypes between healthy human individuals. The wider study: Per-donor plates numbered three CD4 naive, three CD4 memory, two CD8 naive and one CD8 memory.

Using immunoSEQ multiplex PCR, the repertoire was profiled, and TCRdb retains in-frame clones only, with some absent. The sample shows 2 million to 2.5 million clones, about 92% of them seen only once. Adult donors, all healthy and HIV-negative, had no recent acute infections or vaccinations. CDR1 SGHRS and CDR2 YFSETQ come from the germline V gene. V was trimmed by 0 bases and J by 6 bases, leaving 7 bases between them. The CDR3 is made up of 13 amino acids. This TCR was sampled from a man between 18 and 35 years old in good health. Some clones in this sample may be carry-over from other donors' samples. V usage is TRBV5-1 and J usage is TRBJ2-1; D unresolved. The sample consisted of naive CD4+ T cells from PBMCs. Stated subset: CD45RA+ positively selected. The CDR3 coding sequence is TGCGCCAGCAGCTTGGCTACATTCAATGAGCAGTTCTTC. The encoded protein is CASSLATFNEQFF.